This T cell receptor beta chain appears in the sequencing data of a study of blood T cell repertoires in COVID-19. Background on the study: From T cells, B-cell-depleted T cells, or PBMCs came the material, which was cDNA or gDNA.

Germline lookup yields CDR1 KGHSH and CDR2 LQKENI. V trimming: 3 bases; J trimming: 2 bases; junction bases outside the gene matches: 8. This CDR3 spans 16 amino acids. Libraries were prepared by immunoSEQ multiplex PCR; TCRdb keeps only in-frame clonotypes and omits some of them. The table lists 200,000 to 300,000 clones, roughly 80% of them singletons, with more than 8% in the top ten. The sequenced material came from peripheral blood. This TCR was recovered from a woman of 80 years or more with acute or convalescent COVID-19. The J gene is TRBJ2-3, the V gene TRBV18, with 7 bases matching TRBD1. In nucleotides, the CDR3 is TGTGCCAGCTCACCGATCCGACAGGGTCACACAGATACGCAGTATTTT. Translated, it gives CASSPIRQGHTDTQYF.